The T cell receptor beta chain described here comes from a study of CD8 T cell repertoires and HIV-1 epitope variants. The overall study: T cells were stimulated with Twenty-five Gag and Nef peptides separately.

Measured with immunoSEQ multiplex PCR; TCRdb has only the in-frame clones, and not every one. The sample carries about 5,500 clones, about 60% recorded once. The CDR3 runs 17 residues. With V trimmed by 6 bases and J by 6 bases, 17 bases remained unmatched. Germline V gene sequence: CDR1 WSHSY, CDR2 SAAADI. About this clone itself: As yet, its antigen is unknown.

The chain links TRBV10-2 to TRBJ2-1; the match to TRBD2 covers 7 bases. Material: cultured CD8+ T cells derived from PBMCs. This receptor was obtained from a male donor with HIV. CDR3 sequence reads: CASRAPYRRENFNEQFF. The DNA of the CDR3 is TGCGCCAGCAGGGCCCCCTATCGGCGGGAGAATTTCAATGAGCAGTTCTTC.